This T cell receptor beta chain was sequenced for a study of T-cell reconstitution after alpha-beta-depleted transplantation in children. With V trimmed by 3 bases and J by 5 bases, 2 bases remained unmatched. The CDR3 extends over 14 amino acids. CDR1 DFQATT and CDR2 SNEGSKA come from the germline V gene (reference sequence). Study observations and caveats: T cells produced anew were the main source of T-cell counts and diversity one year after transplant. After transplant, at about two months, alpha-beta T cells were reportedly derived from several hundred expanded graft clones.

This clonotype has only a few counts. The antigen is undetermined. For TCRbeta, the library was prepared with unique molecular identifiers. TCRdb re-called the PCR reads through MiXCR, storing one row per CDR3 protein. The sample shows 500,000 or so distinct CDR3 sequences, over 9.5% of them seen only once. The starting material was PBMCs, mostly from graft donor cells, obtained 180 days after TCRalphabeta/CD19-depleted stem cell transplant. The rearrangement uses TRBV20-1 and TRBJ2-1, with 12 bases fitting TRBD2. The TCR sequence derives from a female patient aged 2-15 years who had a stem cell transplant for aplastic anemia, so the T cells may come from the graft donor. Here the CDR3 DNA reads TGCAGTGCTAGCGGGACTAGCGGGCACAATGAGCAGTTCTTC. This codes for CSASGTSGHNEQFF.